The source of this T cell receptor (beta chain) is a study of immune characterization of retroperitoneal liposarcoma (dated by TCRdb to between 2017 and 2020). Libraries came from PCR. The sequencing machine was a NextSeq 500. Using fastp trimming at Q25 and MiXCR clonotype assembly, TCRdb reanalyzed the public sequencing data and kept in-frame beta chains. A single entry per CDR3 protein holds the most common genes and DNA from its merged rows. In all, the sample holds approximately 11,000 distinct CDR3 sequences, and 20% to 30% of those were seen once. The ten largest clones add up to approximately 19% of the sample. The germline V gene specifies SGHVS as CDR1 and FNYEAQ as CDR2. Including the terminal cysteine and phenylalanine, the CDR3 comprises 13 residues. Only the CDR3 DNA stays, 39 bases, in frame from base 1. V loses 3 bases, J loses 4 bases, and the germline ends lie 9 bases apart. Points on this clonotype: The antigen it recognizes is unknown. No qualities accompany the bases; no much larger clone lies one base away.

The sample taken for sequencing was blood. The rearrangement joined TRBV7-6 to TRBJ2-5; the D gene identity is not certain. The clonotype was recovered from a male donor with retroperitoneal liposarcoma. DNA sequence: TGTGCCAGCAGCTTTAACCTGCGAGAGACCCAGTACTTC. The encoded protein is CASSFNLRETQYF.